This is a list of T cell receptor beta chains from one sample in a study of CD8 T cells in Susac syndrome. TCRdb ran MiXCR on the immunoSEQ multiplex PCR reads and lists one entry per CDR3 protein. The table includes around 46,000 distinct CDR3 sequences, 80% to 95% detected once. The sample comprised CD8+ T cells from PBMCs. The receptors were sampled from a human donor in good health. CDR3s include the opening cysteine and the closing phenylalanine or tryptophan. The order of the fields is V gene, J gene, CDR3 length, D gene, CDR3 DNA, CDR3 protein. A D gene is named only where the DNA matches it firmly.

v_call: TRBV10-3
j_call: TRBJ2-7
cdr3_length: 12
d_call: -
cdr3_nt: TGTGCCATCAGTGAGCCCAACTACGAGCAGTACTTC
cdr3_aa: CAISEPNYEQYF

v_call: TRBV5-4
j_call: TRBJ2-1
cdr3_length: 12
d_call: -
cdr3_nt: TGTGCCAGCAGTTTTATTGTGAATGAGCAGTTCTTC
cdr3_aa: CASSFIVNEQFF

v_call: TRBV7-9
j_call: TRBJ2-7
cdr3_length: 17
d_call: -
cdr3_nt: TGTGCCAGCAGCTTAGCACAGCCTACCGGGACTCTCTACGAGCAGTACTTC
cdr3_aa: CASSLAQPTGTLYEQYF

v_call: TRBV27
j_call: TRBJ1-1
cdr3_length: 15
d_call: -
cdr3_nt: TGTGCCAGCAGTTTGATCGGGGGGAGTGTCACTGAAGCTTTCTTT
cdr3_aa: CASSLIGGSVTEAFF

v_call: TRBV4-1
j_call: TRBJ1-5
cdr3_length: 16
d_call: TRBD1
cdr3_nt: TGCGCCAGCAGCCAAGAACCGGGACAGGGGAATCAGCCCCAGCATTTT
cdr3_aa: CASSQEPGQGNQPQHF

v_call: TRBV6-2/TRBV6-3
j_call: TRBJ2-2
cdr3_length: 15
d_call: -
cdr3_nt: TGTGCCAGCAGTTACAATGGGGCAGGCACCGGGGAGCTGTTTTTT
cdr3_aa: CASSYNGAGTGELFF

v_call: TRBV29-1
j_call: TRBJ1-3
cdr3_length: 14
d_call: -
cdr3_nt: TGCAGCGTTGAAAGGCGTACCTCTGGAAACACCATATATTTT
cdr3_aa: CSVERRTSGNTIYF

v_call: TRBV10-2
j_call: TRBJ2-7
cdr3_length: 14
d_call: TRBD1
cdr3_nt: TGCGCCAGCAGTGGGACAGGGCTGGGCTACGAGCAGTACTTC
cdr3_aa: CASSGTGLGYEQYF

v_call: TRBV3-1
j_call: TRBJ2-1
cdr3_length: 15
d_call: TRBD2
cdr3_nt: TGTGCCAGCAGCCAACTCCCCGGGGGGAGTCTTAGGCAGTTCTTC
cdr3_aa: CASSQLPGGSLRQFF

v_call: TRBV7-6
j_call: TRBJ1-1
cdr3_length: 16
d_call: -
cdr3_nt: TGTGCCAGCAGCTTAGTCCCTACAGGATCGAACACTGAAGCTTTCTTT
cdr3_aa: CASSLVPTGSNTEAFF

v_call: TRBV11-2
j_call: TRBJ2-1
cdr3_length: 18
d_call: TRBD2
cdr3_nt: TGTGCCAGCAGCTTGGAACCTACCCTAGCGGGAGGGTCGCATGAGCAGTTCTTC
cdr3_aa: CASSLEPTLAGGSHEQFF

v_call: TRBV7-7
j_call: TRBJ2-1
cdr3_length: 15
d_call: TRBD2
cdr3_nt: TGTGCCAGCAGCTTATACGGGAGGGAAGAAGATGAGCAGTTCTTC
cdr3_aa: CASSLYGREEDEQFF

v_call: TRBV3-1
j_call: TRBJ2-1
cdr3_length: 17
d_call: TRBD2
cdr3_nt: TGTGCCAGCAGCCAAGCTTTGAGACTAGCGGAGTCGGGTGAGCAGTTCTTC
cdr3_aa: CASSQALRLAESGEQFF

v_call: TRBV4-1
j_call: TRBJ2-7
cdr3_length: 15
d_call: -
cdr3_nt: TGCGCCAGCAGCCAAGGGCAGGGGCCGTCCTACGAGCAGTACTTC
cdr3_aa: CASSQGQGPSYEQYF

v_call: TRBV5-1
j_call: TRBJ1-1
cdr3_length: 12
d_call: -
cdr3_nt: TGCGCCAGCAGCGCCGAGGGGGCTGAAGCTTTCTTT
cdr3_aa: CASSAEGAEAFF

v_call: TRBV20-1
j_call: TRBJ1-1
cdr3_length: 15
d_call: TRBD1
cdr3_nt: TGCAGTGCTAGTCCCATAGGGGGCTTGAACACTGAAGCTTTCTTT
cdr3_aa: CSASPIGGLNTEAFF

v_call: TRBV11-2
j_call: TRBJ2-1
cdr3_length: 12
d_call: -
cdr3_nt: TGTGCCAGCAGCCGTGGAGACAATGAGCAGTTCTTC
cdr3_aa: CASSRGDNEQFF

v_call: TRBV27
j_call: TRBJ2-1
cdr3_length: 17
d_call: TRBD2
cdr3_nt: TGTGCCAGCAGTCCTTTCCCACTAGCGGGAGGCTACAATGAGCAGTTCTTC
cdr3_aa: CASSPFPLAGGYNEQFF

v_call: TRBV23-1
j_call: TRBJ1-5
cdr3_length: 17
d_call: -
cdr3_nt: TGCGCCAGCAGTCACAGCCAGGGGAGTTATAGCAATCAGCCCCAGCATTTT
cdr3_aa: CASSHSQGSYSNQPQHF

v_call: TRBV20-1
j_call: TRBJ2-1
cdr3_length: 11
d_call: -
cdr3_nt: TGCAGTGCTAGAGATCAGAATGAGCAGTTCTTC
cdr3_aa: CSARDQNEQFF

v_call: TRBV27
j_call: TRBJ1-1
cdr3_length: 14
d_call: TRBD1
cdr3_nt: TGTGCCAGCAGTCTACGGACAGGAGCTACTGAAGCTTTCTTT
cdr3_aa: CASSLRTGATEAFF

v_call: TRBV11-1
j_call: TRBJ2-7
cdr3_length: 20
d_call: TRBD2
cdr3_nt: TGTGCCAGCAGCTCCCGGACTAGCGGGAGGCCCAAGCAGGTGCGGCACGAGCAGTACTTC
cdr3_aa: CASSSRTSGRPKQVRHEQYF

v_call: TRBV5-4
j_call: TRBJ1-2
cdr3_length: 14
d_call: TRBD1
cdr3_nt: TGTGCCAGCAGCTTGGACAGGGGAGGGTATGGCTACACCTTC
cdr3_aa: CASSLDRGGYGYTF

v_call: TRBV2
j_call: TRBJ2-5
cdr3_length: 16
d_call: TRBD2
cdr3_nt: TGTGCCAGCAGAGATGGGACTAGCGGGAGGCTAGAGACCCAGTACTTC
cdr3_aa: CASRDGTSGRLETQYF

v_call: TRBV12-3/TRBV12-4
j_call: TRBJ2-1
cdr3_length: 14
d_call: -
cdr3_nt: TGTGCCAGCAGTTTTGAGGGGCCCCTCAATGAGCAGTTCTTC
cdr3_aa: CASSFEGPLNEQFF

v_call: TRBV27
j_call: TRBJ2-1
cdr3_length: 14
d_call: -
cdr3_nt: TGTGCCAGCAGTTTACCGTCTAAGACGAATGAGCAGTTCTTC
cdr3_aa: CASSLPSKTNEQFF

v_call: TRBV27
j_call: TRBJ1-2
cdr3_length: 16
d_call: -
cdr3_nt: TGTGCCAGCAGTTCAATCTCACTGGGCCAAGGGTATGGCTACACCTTC
cdr3_aa: CASSSISLGQGYGYTF

v_call: TRBV29-1
j_call: TRBJ1-1
cdr3_length: 12
d_call: -
cdr3_nt: TGCAGCGTCCCCCAAGGGAACACTGAAGCTTTCTTT
cdr3_aa: CSVPQGNTEAFF